The source of this T cell receptor beta chain is a study of blood T cell repertoires in COVID-19. About the research overall: PBMCs, B-cell-depleted T cells, or T cells provided the cDNA or gDNA that made up the material.

Using immunoSEQ multiplex PCR, the repertoire was profiled, and TCRdb retains in-frame clones only, with some absent. The sample shows about 130,000 clones, around 81% of them seen only once. Those enrolled in Seattle joined during active infection and were followed longitudinally afterward. This receptor was obtained from a man younger than 45 with COVID-19, enrolled during active disease. Material: peripheral blood.

CDR3 region: CASSFVDRGYEQYF. In DNA, the CDR3 is TGTGCCAGCAGTTTCGTCGACAGGGGTTACGAGCAGTACTTC. The chain links TRBV28 to TRBJ2-7; 8 positions match TRBD1. V lost 3 bases, J lost 4 bases, and 5 bases stayed unmatched. The CDR3 spans 14 residues. Germline CDR1 and CDR2: MDHEN and SYDVKM.